Below, 8 T cell receptor beta chains from the same sample are listed, as sequenced in a study of T cells in Graves' hyperthyroidism and ophthalmopathy. RNA transcripts gave rise to amplified TCR beta CDR3 regions. RT-PCR in the first round (using the HTBI primer set) targeted the TCR CDR3. MiXCR, applied by TCRdb to the multiplex PCR reads, yields one record per CDR3 protein. The table lists almost 600,000 distinct CDR3 sequences, roughly 46% of them singletons, with around 7.7% in the top ten. Specimen: peripheral blood or thyroid tissue (not recorded which). These receptors originate from a woman aged 18-29 years with Graves' hyperthyroidism.

The chain recombines TRBV5-4 with TRBJ2-5; TRBD1 agrees at 7 bases. CDR3 length: 14 amino acids. V lost 2 bases to trimming and J lost 3 bases; unmatched junction nucleotides: 4. From germline, CDR1 is SGHNT and CDR2 YYREEE (reference sequence). The CDR3 reads CASSLEGTEETQYF. The CDR3 DNA sequence: TGTGCCAGCAGCTTAGAAGGGACAGAAGAGACCCAGTACTTC.

This sequence joins TRBV10-3 and TRBJ1-1, with TRBD1 as a possible D gene (5 bases). Trimming removed 4 bases from V and 8 bases from J, with 17 bases in between. The CDR3 runs to 14 residues. CDR1 is ENHRY, CDR2 SYGVKD, per germline. CDR3 amino acids: CAISVRDHQAEAFF. DNA for the CDR3: TGTGCCATCAGTGTTCGGGACCATCAGGCAGAAGCTTTCTTT.

This clonotype was seen at least ten times. The chain links TRBV10-3 to TRBJ2-3; D perhaps matches TRBD2 (6 bases). Trimming took off 7 bases at V and 1 base at J, with 12 bases between the two ends. There are 14 residues in the CDR3. The germline gives CDR1 ENHRY, CDR2 SYGVKD. CDR3 region: CAIMSGEGTDTQYF. In DNA form, the CDR3 reads TGTGCCATCATGTCGGGAGAAGGCACAGATACGCAGTATTTT.

This clonotype came up once. The chain links TRBV29-1 to TRBJ1-5; 7 bases line up with TRBD1. With 4 bases clipped from V and 4 bases from J, the junction kept 4 bases outside the gene matches. From germline, CDR1 is SQVTM and CDR2 ANQGSEA. This CDR3 is built from 13 residues. CDR3 amino acids: CSVVLGQNQPQHF. In DNA form, the CDR3 reads TGCAGCGTTGTTCTGGGACAGAATCAGCCCCAGCATTTT.

Ten or more counts support this clonotype. The genes are TRBV20-1 and TRBJ1-2; 8 positions match TRBD1. Germline CDR1 and CDR2: DFQATT and SNEGSKA (reference sequence). The CDR3 contains 15 residues. V shed 0 bases, J shed 9 bases, and the junction held 12 bases outside the gene matches. Written as DNA, the CDR3 is TGCAGTGCTAGAGATTCGGGACAGGTTCGGTTTCGCTACACCTTC. Its protein is CSARDSGQVRFRYTF.

This clonotype was recorded at least ten times. V is TRBV2 and J is TRBJ1-6, with D unresolved. Germline CDR1 SNHLY, CDR2 FYNNEI. V lost 2 bases, J lost 5 bases, and 16 bases lay in between. The CDR3 totals 17 residues. CDR3 DNA: TGTGCCAGCAGTGAAAGGAGTGTGGGAAGAAATAATTCACCCCTCCACTTT. Its translation is CASSERSVGRNNSPLHF.

V usage is TRBV9 and J usage is TRBJ2-7; 11 bases agree with TRBD2. The length of the CDR3 is 15 residues. Trimming at V came to 3 bases and at J to 7 bases, leaving 9 bases not matched to a gene. In germline, CDR1 is SGDLS, CDR2 YYNGEE. In nucleotides, the CDR3 is TGTGCCAGCAGCGCAACGACCGGACTAGCGGGTGAGCAGTACTTC. This translates into CASSATTGLAGEQYF.

This clonotype has ten or more counts. This chain links TRBV7-3 with TRBJ1-1, with a weak D call TRBD1 (6 bases). With 2 bases removed from V and 0 bases from J, the gap between germline ends came to 13 bases. The length of the CDR3 is 16 residues. From germline, CDR1 is SGHTA and CDR2 FQGTGA. The DNA for the CDR3 is TGTGCCAGCAGCTTAGGGGCGGGGGCTCTGAACACTGAAGCTTTCTTT. It yields the protein CASSLGAGALNTEAFF.